The clone carrying this T cell receptor beta chain occurred a few times. Its specificity is not known. This sample was included in a study of T cells after yellow fever vaccination. Study-wide findings and caveats: The secondary response was weaker but peaked faster, day 5 versus 15.

MiXCR, applied by TCRdb to the 5' RACE reads, yields one record per CDR3 protein. This sample carries about 130,000 distinct CDR3 sequences, under 9% of them seen once, and the ten largest clones take roughly 40%. J was trimmed by 5 bases and V by 4 bases; bases with no gene match: 6. The CDR3 length is 15 residues. CDR1 and CDR2 (germline): DFQATT, SNEGSKA (reference sequence). The clonotype originates from a man between 18 and 29 years old who received the YFV17D yellow fever vaccine. This chain links TRBV20-1 with TRBJ2-1; 12 nucleotides align to TRBD2. The specimen comprised CD8+ T cells sorted from PBMCs, sampled on the day of the yellow fever booster vaccination. The CDR3 is CSAKGLAGPNNEQFF. DNA of the CDR3: TGCAGTGCTAAAGGACTAGCGGGGCCCAACAATGAGCAGTTCTTC.